The text below deals with one TCR beta chain. Antigen: not known. While CD8+ and CD4+ T cells were isolated negatively, TEMRA cells were enriched by FACS. It was with random hexamers that about 0.45 to 1 ug RNA was reverse transcribed. TCRdb reanalysed the immunoSEQ multiplex PCR reads using MiXCR and keeps one entry per CDR3 protein. Among about 150,000 distinct CDR3 sequences listed, approximately 95% were seen once. V was trimmed by 6 bases and J by 2 bases, leaving 13 bases between them. The germline CDR1 and CDR2 sequences are SGHTA and FQGNSA. CDR3 size: 14 residues. This sample is part of a study of CD8 T cells in Susac syndrome. Study-wide context: When blood was collected, patients with Susac syndrome were therapy-naive, were taking corticosteroids, or were receiving intravenous immunoglobulin alone.

Study results and limitations: None of the CD4+ T cell repertoires in Susac syndrome showed clonal expansion.

The chain has TRBV7-2 and TRBJ2-5; TRBD1 might be the D (6 bases). This TCR came from a human donor with Susac syndrome. Sequencing used CD4+ T cells from PBMCs. The CDR3 DNA reads as TGTGCCAGCAGTTTGGACAGAGGTCAAGAGACCCAGTACTTC. Its protein is CASSLDRGQETQYF.